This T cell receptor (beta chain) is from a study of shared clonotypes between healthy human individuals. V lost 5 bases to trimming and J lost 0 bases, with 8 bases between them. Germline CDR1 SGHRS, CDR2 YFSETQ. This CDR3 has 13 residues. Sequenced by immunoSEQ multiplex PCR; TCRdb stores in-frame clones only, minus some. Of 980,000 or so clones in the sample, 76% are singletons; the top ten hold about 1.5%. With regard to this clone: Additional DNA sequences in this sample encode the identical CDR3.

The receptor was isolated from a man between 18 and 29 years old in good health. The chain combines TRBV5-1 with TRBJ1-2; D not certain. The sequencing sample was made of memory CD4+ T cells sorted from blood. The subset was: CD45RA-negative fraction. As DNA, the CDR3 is TGCGCCAGCAGTCCGGCGGCTAACTATGGCTACACCTTC. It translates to CASSPAANYGYTF.